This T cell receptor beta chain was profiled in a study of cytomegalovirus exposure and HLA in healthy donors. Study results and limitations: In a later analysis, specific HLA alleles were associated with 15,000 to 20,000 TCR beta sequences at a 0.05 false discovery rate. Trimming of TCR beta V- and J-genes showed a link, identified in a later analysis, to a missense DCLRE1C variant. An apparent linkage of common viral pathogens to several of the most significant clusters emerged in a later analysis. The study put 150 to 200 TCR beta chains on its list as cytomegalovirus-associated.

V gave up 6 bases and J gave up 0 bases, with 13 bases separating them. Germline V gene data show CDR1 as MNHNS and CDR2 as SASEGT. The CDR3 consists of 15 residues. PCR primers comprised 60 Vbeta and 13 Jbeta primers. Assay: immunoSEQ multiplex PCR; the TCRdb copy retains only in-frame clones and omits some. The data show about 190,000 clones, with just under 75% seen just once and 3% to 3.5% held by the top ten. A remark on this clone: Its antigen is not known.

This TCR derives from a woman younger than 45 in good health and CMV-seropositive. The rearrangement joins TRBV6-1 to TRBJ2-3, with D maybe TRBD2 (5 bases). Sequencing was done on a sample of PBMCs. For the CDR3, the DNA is TGTGCCAGCAGGTTAAGCAGGACTAGCACAGATACGCAGTATTTT. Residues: CASRLSRTSTDTQYF.